This T cell receptor (beta chain) is from a study of OX40 agonist ivuxolimab in advanced cancers. Profiled with immunoSEQ multiplex PCR; TCRdb holds only in-frame clones, not every one. There are 100,000 to 120,000 clones in the sample; approximately 90% occur only once, and about 0.28% lies in the top ten. This specimen consisted of CD4+ or CD8+ T cells sorted from blood, obtained in a trial of the OX40 agonist ivuxolimab. This receptor was taken from an adult with an advanced solid tumor such as melanoma, head and neck, liver or kidney cancer.

CDR3 loop: CASSPVGPGNGENTEAFF. CDR3 DNA sequence: TGTGCCAGCAGCCCCGTCGGGCCAGGGAATGGGGAGAACACTGAAGCTTTCTTT. The chain recombines TRBV7-6 with TRBJ1-1, with D perhaps TRBD1 (5 bases). CDR3 length: 18 amino acids. Germline lookup yields CDR1 SGHVS and CDR2 FNYEAQ. Between the trimmed V and J ends, which lost 5 bases and 1 base, there was a span of 23 bases. Supplemented by reference TRBV7-6 and TRBJ1-1, the full variable domain reads GAGVSQSPRYKVTKRGQDVALRCDPISGHVSLYWYRQALGQGPEFLTYFNYEAQQDKSGLPNDRFSAERPEGSISTLTIQRTEQRDSAMYRCASSPVGPGNGENTEAFFGQGTRLTVV.